This T cell receptor (beta chain) originates from a study of high-grade serous ovarian cancer treatment subgroups. Sequencing used immunoSEQ multiplex PCR; TCRdb keeps in-frame clones, though not all of them. The sample contains a few thousand clones, 65% to 85% of which appear only once. The V gene end was trimmed by 6 bases and the J gene end by 4 bases; junction bases not matched to a gene: 7. The germline CDR1 and CDR2 sequences are MGHRA and YSYEKL. The CDR3 covers 15 residues. Tumor tissue was taken before any definitive surgery or chemotherapy was given. In the case of this clone: Its target is not known.

Whole-study results and caveats: Same-patient tumor repertoires overlapped at roughly 0.11 to 0.79; different patients barely overlapped.

The receptor's source is a human donor with high-grade serous ovarian cancer. Material: tumor tissue. This rearrangement joins TRBV4-1 to TRBJ2-3, with 10 bases identical to TRBD1. This chain's CDR3 is CASRLTGTGADTQYF. The CDR3 region has the DNA TGCGCCAGCAGACTAACCGGGACAGGGGCAGATACGCAGTATTTT.